This T cell receptor beta chain was observed in a study of response to subunit inactivated influenza vaccine. A few counts support this clonotype. TCRdb used MiXCR to reprocess the RT-PCR reads, holding one entry per CDR3 protein. Of 710,000 or so distinct CDR3 sequences listed, approximately 15% are singletons. Germline loops: CDR1 MNHEY, CDR2 SMNVEV (reference sequence). V was pared by 6 bases and J by 1 base, with 11 bases of the junction left unmatched. This CDR3 region has 16 residues. The TCR sequence derives from a middle-aged man who received an inactivated influenza vaccine. The sample in question was PBMCs from blood, obtained approximately 12 days after vaccination. This chain joins TRBV27 and TRBJ1-1, with TRBD1 identical over 7 bases. CDR3 in amino acids: CASSLNQQGRNTEAFF. Here the CDR3 DNA reads TGTGCCAGCAGCTTAAATCAACAGGGGAGGAACACTGAAGCTTTCTTT.